A selection of T cell receptor beta chains follows, all from one sample in a study of a mutant IDH1 vaccine in newly diagnosed glioma. Data came from immunoSEQ multiplex PCR; TCRdb stores just in-frame clones and leaves some out. The profile shows 45,000 to 55,000 clones, 76% of them singletons. These receptors have no known antigen. Material: PBMCs, obtained from a glioma patient whose treatment included an IDH1 peptide vaccine. These receptors all come from a man in his forties with glioma. CDR3s include the opening cysteine and the closing phenylalanine or tryptophan. Fields, in order: J gene, D gene, clone size, V gene, CDR3 protein, CDR3 DNA. D genes are given only for firm matches. Rows may omit the clone size; those that give it use once, few, many or a size class.

J: TRBJ1-1
D: NA
size: few
V: TRBV23-1
CDR3: CASSQGFQGNTEAFF
DNA: TGCGCCAGCAGTCAAGGGTTTCAGGGGAACACTGAAGCTTTCTTT

J: TRBJ2-2
D: NA
size: NA
V: TRBV6-5
CDR3: CASRFRGNTGELFF
DNA: TGTGCCAGCAGGTTCAGGGGGAACACCGGGGAGCTGTTTTTT

J: TRBJ2-3
D: TRBD1
size: NA
V: TRBV19
CDR3: CASSSGTVFTQYF
DNA: TGTGCCAGTAGTAGTGGGACAGTCTTTACGCAGTATTTT

J: TRBJ1-1
D: NA
size: NA
V: TRBV7-9
CDR3: CASSSPARVGDTEAFF
DNA: TGTGCCAGCAGCTCCCCCGCCCGAGTCGGGGACACTGAAGCTTTCTTT

J: TRBJ1-1
D: TRBD1
size: few
V: TRBV18
CDR3: CASSPRDRGNTEAFF
DNA: TGTGCCAGCTCACCTAGGGACAGGGGGAACACTGAAGCTTTCTTT

J: TRBJ2-3
D: TRBD2
size: NA
V: TRBV5-4
CDR3: CASSLGGSGRGDTQYF
DNA: TGTGCCAGCAGCTTGGGTGGTAGCGGGAGAGGAGATACGCAGTATTTT

J: TRBJ2-7
D: TRBD2
size: NA
V: TRBV10-3
CDR3: CAISESRGDYEQYF
DNA: TGTGCCATCAGTGAGTCTCGGGGGGACTACGAGCAGTACTTC

J: TRBJ1-3
D: NA
size: NA
V: TRBV18
CDR3: CASSSLPDTGNTIYF
DNA: TGTGCCAGCTCCTCCCTCCCGGATACTGGAAACACCATATATTTT

J: TRBJ1-1
D: TRBD1
size: NA
V: TRBV18
CDR3: CASSPADRAGNTEAFF
DNA: TGTGCCAGCTCACCGGCGGACAGGGCCGGGAACACTGAAGCTTTCTTT

J: TRBJ2-1
D: TRBD1
size: NA
V: TRBV5-1
CDR3: CASSLAPGQGFGNEQFF
DNA: TGCGCCAGCAGCTTGGCCCCAGGACAGGGTTTTGGCAATGAGCAGTTCTTC

J: TRBJ1-1
D: TRBD1
size: NA
V: TRBV29-1
CDR3: CSALRDRGGTEAFF
DNA: TGCAGCGCCCTAAGGGACAGGGGTGGGACTGAAGCTTTCTTT

J: TRBJ1-2
D: NA
size: NA
V: TRBV7-2
CDR3: CASSQSNYGYTF
DNA: TGTGCCAGCAGCCAGAGTAACTATGGCTACACCTTC

J: TRBJ1-2
D: TRBD1
size: NA
V: TRBV4-3
CDR3: CASSSQGASSDGYTF
DNA: TGCGCCAGCAGCTCGCAGGGGGCTTCTAGTGATGGCTACACCTTC

J: TRBJ1-1
D: NA
size: NA
V: TRBV5-1
CDR3: CASSLAQGNTEAFF
DNA: TGCGCCAGCAGCTTGGCGCAGGGGAACACTGAAGCTTTCTTT

J: TRBJ2-5
D: TRBD2
size: NA
V: TRBV5-5
CDR3: CASSSILAGQQETQYF
DNA: TGTGCCAGCAGCTCGATACTAGCGGGACAACAAGAGACCCAGTACTTC

J: TRBJ2-6
D: TRBD1
size: NA
V: TRBV19
CDR3: CASSGKGARSLGANVLTF
DNA: TGTGCCAGTAGCGGGAAGGGGGCGCGCTCTTTAGGGGCCAACGTCCTGACTTTC

J: TRBJ1-2
D: TRBD1
size: NA
V: TRBV5-6
CDR3: CASSLRWTGANYGYTF
DNA: TGTGCCAGCAGCCTGCGATGGACAGGGGCTAACTATGGCTACACCTTC